This T cell receptor (beta chain) was captured in a study of blood T cell repertoires in COVID-19. Study-level information: Sites in the United States, Italy and Spain provided acute and convalescent COVID-19 samples. Sample material is recorded as cDNA or gDNA derived from T cells, B-cell-depleted T cells, or PBMCs.

Enrollment of patients from Seattle took place during active infection, with longitudinal follow-up. CDR3 length equals 15 residues. The V gene's germline CDR1 is SNHLY and CDR2 FYNNEI. V shed 2 bases and J 6 bases; nucleotides not matched to a gene: 2. As processed by the authors: Amplified reference gene primers provided the basis for estimating nucleated cell counts. Libraries were prepared by immunoSEQ multiplex PCR; TCRdb keeps only in-frame clonotypes and omits some of them. V, J and clone size are taken as reported in that table, and D and trimming were inferred from the DNA itself. Among 150,000 to 200,000 clones, about 80% were seen once, and the ten largest hold more than 6%.

This receptor was taken from a woman in her 40s with COVID-19, enrolled during active disease. The specimen was peripheral blood. The chain has TRBV2 and TRBJ2-1, with 12 bases aligning to TRBD2. The CDR3, as DNA: TGTGCCAGCAGTGAACTAGCGGGGGGGCTCAATGAGCAGTTCTTC. Translating it yields CASSELAGGLNEQFF.